Below are 17 T cell receptor beta chains sequenced from a single sample in a study of T cell responses to AZD1222 COVID-19 vaccine. Assay used: immunoSEQ multiplex PCR; TCRdb lists only in-frame clones, some missing. This table holds 130,000 to 150,000 clones, more than 70% found once. The sequencing here drew on peripheral blood, taken on day 0 of AZD1222 vaccination. These receptors were collected from an adult in good health.

This sequence joins TRBV6-2 or TRBV6-3 and TRBJ2-2; TRBD2 matches at 7 bases. Trimming at V came to 3 bases and at J to 0 bases, leaving 4 bases not matched to a gene. CDR1 MNHEY and CDR2 SVGEGT come from the germline V gene. This CDR3 comprises 16 residues. This CDR3 is CASSYVAGANTGELFF. The DNA for the CDR3 is TGTGCCAGCAGTTATGTCGCGGGAGCGAACACCGGGGAGCTGTTTTTT.

This chain joins TRBV7-9 and TRBJ2-3, with TRBD2 identical over 11 bases. Germline CDR1 reads SEHNR; CDR2 reads FQNEAQ (reference sequence). The CDR3 is 19 amino acids. Germline trimming cut 5 bases from V and 5 bases from J; bases unmatched to any gene: 18. The CDR3 DNA reads as TGTGCCAGCAGCCAGACACCTAAGACTAGCGGGATAGAGGGAGATACGCAGTATTTT. Residues: CASSQTPKTSGIEGDTQYF.

The gene calls are TRBV28 and TRBJ1-2, with D unresolved. Per the germline V gene, CDR1 is MDHEN and CDR2 is SYDVKM. V lost 7 bases, J lost 7 bases, and 13 bases lay in between. This CDR3 is 12 amino acids long. CDR3 in DNA: TGTGCCAGCATGTTGCGATTGGGTGGCTACACCTTC. It is translated as CASMLRLGGYTF.

This clone appeared a single time. This chain joins TRBV7-9 and TRBJ1-1; D gene uncertain. From germline, CDR1 is SEHNR and CDR2 FQNEAQ (reference sequence). This CDR3 has 13 residues. Trimming stripped 5 bases from V and 3 bases from J, with 10 bases between. The CDR3 DNA is TGTGCCAGCAGCCCCGAGGCGGACACTGAAGCTTTCTTT. It codes for CASSPEADTEAFF.

The CDR3 sequence: CASSYSPGGANVLTF. CDR3 DNA sequence: TGTGCCAGCAGTTACTCGCCTGGTGGGGCCAACGTCCTGACTTTC. This chain connects TRBV6-5 to TRBJ2-6; unclear D gene. Trimming left V 0 bases short and J 3 bases short, with 6 bases between. CDR3 length: 15 residues. CDR1 and CDR2 (germline): MNHEY, SVGAGI.

The rearrangement joins TRBV4-2 to TRBJ2-5, with 7 bases fitting TRBD2. CDR3 length: 14 amino acids. Losses at the gene ends were 0 bases for V and 5 bases for J; bases not matched to a gene: 3. Germline CDR1 reads LGHNA; CDR2 reads YNFKEQ. This CDR3 is CASSQEAGVETQYF. The CDR3 DNA reads TGTGCCAGCAGCCAAGAGGCGGGAGTGGAGACCCAGTACTTC.

Note on this clone: Sequence at one end of the junction differs from germline and may be a read error. The chain combines TRBV7-7 with TRBJ2-1, with 10 positions matching TRBD2. Germline V lookup: CDR1 SSHAT, CDR2 FNYEAQ (reference sequence). This CDR3 has 15 residues. The CDR3 DNA sequence: TGTGCTAGCAGCTTATCTAGCGGGAGAAGCAATGAGCAGTTCTTC. Translating gives CASSLSSGRSNEQFF.

The chain joins TRBV19 to TRBJ1-2; no reliable D call. The CDR3 consists of 13 residues. Trimming took off 4 bases at V and 4 bases at J, with 10 bases between the two ends. In germline, CDR1 is LNHDA, CDR2 SQIVND (reference sequence). The CDR3, as DNA: TGTGCCAGTAGTAAGGGCGGAACCTATGGCTACACCTTC. It is translated as CASSKGGTYGYTF. Combining the CDR3 with reference TRBV19 and TRBJ1-2 gives the whole variable domain DGGITQSPKYLFRKEGQNVTLSCEQNLNHDAMYWYRQDPGQGLRLIYYSQIVNDFQKGDIAEGYSVSREKKESFPLTVTSAQKNPTAFYLCASSKGGTYGYTFGSGTRLTVV.

V usage is TRBV28 and J usage is TRBJ2-7; D might be TRBD1 or TRBD2, each matching 5 bases. V lost 8 bases to trimming and J lost 8 bases, with 13 bases between them. The CDR3 is made up of 11 amino acids. Germline V lookup: CDR1 MDHEN, CDR2 SYDVKM. CDR3 in amino acids: CASSQGGQQYF. The CDR3 DNA is TGTGCCAGCTCTCAGGGCGGGCAGCAGTACTTC.

A few counts support this clone. V and J are TRBV3-1 (or the pseudogene TRBV3-2) and TRBJ1-1; D unresolved. The CDR3 runs 13 residues. Germline lookup yields CDR1 LGHDT and CDR2 YNNKEL (reference sequence). Trimming took off 6 bases at V and 0 bases at J, with 8 bases between the two ends. CDR3 in amino acids: CASRESLNTEAFF. The CDR3 DNA reads TGTGCCAGCAGAGAGAGCCTGAACACTGAAGCTTTCTTT.

This clone was detected only once. The rearrangement joins TRBV5-4 to TRBJ2-1, with D possibly being TRBD1 (6 bases). The CDR3 is 13 amino acids. In germline, CDR1 is SGHNT, CDR2 YYREEE (reference sequence). The CDR3 coding sequence is TGTGCTACCGGGACAAACTCCTACAATGAGCAGTTCTTC. It codes for CATGTNSYNEQFF.

This CDR3 is CATAGTPSGGLFF. Written as DNA, the CDR3 is TGTGCCACAGCCGGGACACCCTCGGGGGGACTGTTTTTT. V gene TRBV19 combines with J gene TRBJ1-4, with D perhaps matching TRBD1 (6 bases). Between the trimmed V and J ends, which lost 10 bases and 13 bases, there was a span of 22 bases. The CDR3 contains 13 residues. From germline, CDR1 is LNHDA and CDR2 SQIVND (reference sequence).

J is TRBJ2-1 and V is TRBV5-4; perhaps TRBD2 as D (5 bases). The CDR3 runs to 17 residues. Trimming took off 3 bases at V and 8 bases at J, with 24 bases between the two ends. Germline CDR1 and CDR2: SGHNT and YYREEE (reference sequence). CDR3 nucleotides: TGTGCCAGCAGCTCGGCCGCCCCGGGGTTAGAAGGCTATGAGCAGTTCTTC. It translates to CASSSAAPGLEGYEQFF.

V is TRBV15 and J is TRBJ2-5; D is undetermined. CDR1 and CDR2 from the germline V gene are LNHNV and YYDKDF (reference sequence). V lost 0 bases and J 5 bases, leaving 22 bases between the germline ends. This CDR3 is built from 18 residues. CDR3 DNA sequence: TGTGCCACCAGCAGAGATCCTCCCAATGGGCTGTCCAAGGAGACCCAGTACTTC. Its translation: CATSRDPPNGLSKETQYF.

The rearrangement links TRBV9 to TRBJ2-3; D perhaps matches TRBD1 (6 bases). Trimming left V 7 bases short and J 9 bases short, with 9 bases between. The CDR3 totals 10 residues. Germline lookup yields CDR1 SGDLS and CDR2 YYNGEE. The CDR3 sequence is CASGDRTQYF. CDR3 sequence (DNA): TGTGCCAGCGGCGACAGGACGCAGTATTTT.

The gene calls are TRBV29-1 and TRBJ1-1; D remains ambiguous. This CDR3 is built from 12 residues. Germline V gene data show CDR1 as SQVTM and CDR2 as ANQGSEA. The V end lost 6 bases, the J end lost 10 bases, and 18 bases lay between the germline ends. DNA of the CDR3: TGCAGCGTAGGCTCTTTGGGTTTGGCAGCTTTCTTT. This codes for CSVGSLGLAAFF.

V is TRBV7-8 and J is TRBJ2-7; 7 bases align to TRBD2. Germline V lookup: CDR1 SGHVS, CDR2 FQNEAQ. CDR3 size: 15 residues. V lost 5 bases, J lost 3 bases, and 10 bases stayed unmatched. The CDR3 spells CASSATRDYDYEQYF. DNA of the CDR3: TGTGCCAGCAGCGCCACTCGGGACTACGACTACGAGCAGTACTTC.